These 14 T cell receptor beta chains came from one sample sequenced in a study of OX40 agonist ivuxolimab in advanced cancers. Clones were sequenced by immunoSEQ multiplex PCR, and TCRdb holds only the in-frame ones, with some missing. The repertoire consists of approximately 45,000 clones, with around 94% occurring once and the leading ten covering 9.5% to 11%. This specimen consisted of CD4+ or CD8+ T cells sorted from blood, obtained in a trial of the OX40 agonist ivuxolimab. The origin of the receptors is an adult with an advanced solid tumor such as melanoma, head and neck, liver or kidney cancer.

This clone showed up just once. The rearrangement joins TRBV7-9 to TRBJ1-1; 10 positions match TRBD1. The CDR3 is 17 residues long. The trim removed 6 bases at V and 4 bases at J, leaving 14 bases unmatched. Germline values: CDR1 SEHNR, CDR2 FQNEAQ (reference sequence). The CDR3 DNA is TGTGCCAGCAGACCAACGGAGAGACAGGGGGCAGGCACTGAAGCTTTCTTT. This gives the protein CASRPTERQGAGTEAFF.

The chain has TRBV27 and TRBJ2-2; D ambiguous. CDR1 and CDR2 from the germline V gene are MNHEY and SMNVEV (reference sequence). Trimming took 1 base from V and 4 from J, leaving 7 bases between them. The CDR3 runs 14 residues. CDR3 DNA sequence: TGTGCCAGCAGTTTATTCCCGGGCACCGGGGAGCTGTTTTTT. It specifies CASSLFPGTGELFF.

J is TRBJ2-7 and V is TRBV9; weak D call: TRBD2 (7 bases). Per the germline V gene, CDR1 is SGDLS and CDR2 is YYNGEE. The germline V and J ends were trimmed by 0 bases and 1 base, with 11 bases remaining between them. The CDR3 contains 15 residues. The CDR3 coding sequence is TGTGCCAGCAGCGTAGAGGGGGGGCTGTCCTACGAGCAGTACTTC. Protein sequence: CASSVEGGLSYEQYF.

This chain links TRBV5-8 with TRBJ2-7; 8 nucleotides agree with TRBD1. CDR1 SGHTS and CDR2 YDEGEE come from the germline V gene. Trimming cost V 0 bases and J 3 bases; bases outside gene matches: 2. The CDR3 is 14 residues long. The CDR3 loop reads CASSLEGQVYEQYF. As DNA, the CDR3 is TGTGCCAGCAGCTTGGAGGGACAGGTCTACGAGCAGTACTTC.

The V and J genes are TRBV7-9 and TRBJ2-5; tentatively, D is TRBD1 (6 bases). The CDR3 extends over 15 amino acids. Germline-derived CDR1 and CDR2 are SEHNR and FQNEAQ (reference sequence). The ends were cut back, 6 bases at V and 5 bases at J, with 19 bases in the middle. This chain's CDR3 is CASRGVTGSMETQYF. CDR3 sequence (DNA): TGTGCCAGCAGGGGGGTCACAGGGAGCATGGAGACCCAGTACTTC.

This chain links TRBV6-1 with TRBJ2-1; 10 positions match TRBD1. CDR1 is MNHNS and CDR2 is SASEGT in the germline V gene. CDR3 size: 16 residues. After removal of 2 bases from V and 4 bases from J, the junction contained 5 bases not matched to a gene. CDR3 residues: CASSEKDRGFYNEQFF. The CDR3 DNA is TGTGCCAGCAGTGAAAAGGACAGGGGGTTTTACAATGAGCAGTTCTTC.

The chain combines TRBV19 with TRBJ1-2; TRBD1 is a possible D gene (5 bases). V lost 0 bases and J 6 bases, leaving 17 bases between the germline ends. The CDR3 length is 16 residues. Germline loops: CDR1 LNHDA, CDR2 SQIVND (reference sequence). The CDR3 DNA reads TGTGCCAGTAGTATAGATCTATATGGAGGGGAGAATGGCTACACCTTC. Its translation: CASSIDLYGGENGYTF.

This chain uses TRBV11-3 with TRBJ2-7, with D perhaps TRBD2 (6 bases). Germline loops: CDR1 SGHNT, CDR2 YENEEA. This CDR3 region has 13 residues. V lost 5 bases to trimming and J lost 3 bases, with 11 bases between them. The CDR3 DNA reads as TGTGCCAGCAGCCTAACAGCGGGCTACGAGCAGTACTTC. Encoded protein: CASSLTAGYEQYF. The variable domain in full, completed from reference TRBV11-3 and TRBJ2-7, reads EAGVVQSPRYKIIEKKQPVAFWCNPISGHNTLYWYLQNLGQGPELLIRYENEEAVDDSQLPKDRFSAERLKGVDSTLKIQPAELGDSAVYLCASSLTAGYEQYFGPGTRLTVT.

The gene calls are TRBV19 and TRBJ2-1; 13 nucleotides match TRBD2. V lost 4 bases, J lost 5 bases, and 5 bases stayed unmatched. This CDR3 region has 16 residues. Germline CDR1 and CDR2: LNHDA and SQIVND (reference sequence). For the CDR3, the DNA is TGTGCCAGTAGTACGGGGACTAGCGGGGCCAACAATGAGCAGTTCTTC. The encoded protein is CASSTGTSGANNEQFF.

This chain uses TRBV7-8 with TRBJ2-5; 8 nucleotides agree with TRBD1. The V gene end was trimmed by 5 bases and the J gene end by 3 bases; junction bases not matched to a gene: 2. CDR1 and CDR2 from the germline V gene are SGHVS and FQNEAQ. This CDR3 contains 13 residues. CDR3 amino acids: CASSATGEETQYF. The CDR3, as DNA: TGTGCCAGCAGCGCGACAGGGGAAGAGACCCAGTACTTC.

The rearrangement uses TRBV28 and TRBJ2-1, with TRBD1 matching 10 bases. J lost 6 bases, V lost 6 bases, and 2 bases had no gene match. The CDR3 extends over 13 amino acids. Germline CDR1 is MDHEN and CDR2 is SYDVKM. The CDR3 DNA follows: TGTGCCAGCAGCAGGACAGGGGGCAATGAGCAGTTCTTC. Amino acid sequence: CASSRTGGNEQFF.

The J gene is TRBJ2-6, the V gene TRBV6-5, with 7 bases aligning to TRBD2. From germline, CDR1 is MNHEY and CDR2 SVGAGI. The CDR3 loop spans 15 amino acids. V gave up 8 bases and J gave up 1 base; unmatched junction bases: 5. The CDR3 DNA is TGTGCCAGCTCGGGGGGAGGTTCTGGGGCCAACGTCCTGACTTTC. Translating gives CASSGGGSGANVLTF.

This chain uses TRBV7-9 with TRBJ1-1, with D tentatively TRBD1 (5 bases). Germline CDR1 reads SEHNR; CDR2 reads FQNEAQ (reference sequence). This CDR3 region has 12 residues. Trimming removed 5 bases at V and 10 bases at J, with 14 bases between. The CDR3 DNA sequence: TGTGCCAGCAGCCGTTTACCCGGGGCAGCTTTCTTT. Amino acids: CASSRLPGAAFF.

The chain is built from TRBV6-5 and TRBJ2-1; D is undetermined. V was trimmed by 2 bases and J by 10 bases, leaving 9 bases between them. Looked up from germline, CDR1 is MNHEY and CDR2 is SVGAGI. The CDR3 is 12 residues long. CDR3 sequence reads: CASSYGAGEQFF. The CDR3 region has the DNA TGTGCCAGCAGTTACGGCGCCGGAGAGCAGTTCTTC.